Following are 30 T cell receptor beta chains from one sample sequenced in a study of blood T cell repertoires in COVID-19. The data were produced by immunoSEQ multiplex PCR, yet TCRdb's version contains in-frame clones alone and is incomplete. The data contain 200,000 to 300,000 clones, around 87% of them seen just once; the ten biggest clones take up under 2.5%. Specimen: peripheral blood. Receptor source: a woman in her forties or fifties with acute or convalescent COVID-19.

This sequence joins TRBV27 and TRBJ1-4; D is unresolved. The ends were cut back, 6 bases at V and 8 bases at J, with 16 bases in the middle. There are 14 residues in the CDR3. The germline CDR1 and CDR2 sequences are MNHEY and SMNVEV (reference sequence). CDR3 coding DNA: TGTGCCAGCAGGGCACGGATGGTCGGGGAAAAACTGTTTTTT. Residues: CASRARMVGEKLFF.

The V gene is TRBV10-3, the J gene TRBJ2-7; TRBD2 might be the D (5 bases). CDR1 is ENHRY and CDR2 is SYGVKD in the germline V gene. This CDR3 is 13 amino acids long. Deletions cut 7 bases from V and 2 bases from J, with 12 bases between. As DNA, the CDR3 is TGTGCCATCACGAGGGCCCTCGCCTACGAGCAGTACTTC. Translating gives CAITRALAYEQYF.

This clone occurred a few times. The chain has TRBV7-7 and TRBJ2-2; 13 bases fit TRBD2. Germline values: CDR1 SSHAT, CDR2 FNYEAQ (reference sequence). Losses at the gene ends were 4 bases for V and 7 bases for J; bases not matched to a gene: 6. This CDR3 has 16 residues. Here the CDR3 reads CASSSGLAGVFGELFF. The DNA for the CDR3 is TGTGCCAGCAGCTCCGGACTAGCGGGAGTGTTCGGGGAGCTGTTTTTT.

The chain recombines TRBV5-4 with TRBJ2-6; 7 positions match TRBD1. Germline V gives CDR1 SGHNT, CDR2 YYREEE (reference sequence). The CDR3 is 16 amino acids. V lost 4 bases to trimming and J lost 3 bases; unmatched junction nucleotides: 7. CDR3 protein: CASSPEGAVGANVLTF. CDR3 nucleotides: TGTGCCAGCAGCCCTGAGGGGGCGGTTGGGGCCAACGTCCTGACTTTC.

The chain joins TRBV7-3 to TRBJ2-2, with D maybe TRBD1 (5 bases). Trimming removed 5 bases from V and 5 bases from J, with 9 bases in between. The CDR3 totals 13 residues. Germline CDR1 reads SGHTA; CDR2 reads FQGTGA. CDR3 DNA: TGTGCCAGCAGCCGACAGTTAACCGGGGAGCTGTTTTTT. Translated, it gives CASSRQLTGELFF.

DNA for the CDR3: TGTGCCAGCAGTTTAGACAGGGCGGGCGACACTGAAGCTTTCTTT. Translated, it gives CASSLDRAGDTEAFF. The chain joins TRBV27 to TRBJ1-1; TRBD1 matches at 7 bases. There are 15 residues in the CDR3. Unmatched junction bases numbered 6, after V lost 2 bases and J lost 3 bases. Germline V gene lookup returns CDR1 MNHEY and CDR2 SMNVEV (reference sequence).

The sample holds one count of this clone. This chain connects TRBV18 to TRBJ2-2, with a weak D call TRBD2 (6 bases). The CDR3 length is 14 residues. V was cut by 0 bases and J by 7 bases, with 9 bases left in between. Germline loops: CDR1 KGHSH, CDR2 LQKENI. This CDR3 reads CASSPPGRNGELFF. The CDR3 nucleotides are TGTGCCAGCTCACCACCAGGGAGGAACGGGGAGCTGTTTTTT.

This sequence joins TRBV7-8 and TRBJ1-5; D is perhaps TRBD1 (5 bases). Germline V lookup: CDR1 SGHVS, CDR2 FQNEAQ. The CDR3 is 16 amino acids. V was trimmed by 4 bases and J by 3 bases, leaving 16 bases between them. The DNA of the CDR3 is TGTGCCAGCAGCTACTTCCAGGGCATTATCAATCAGCCCCAGCATTTT. Protein sequence: CASSYFQGIINQPQHF.

The V call is TRBV24-1, the J call TRBJ2-5; 8 bases match TRBD1. The CDR3 loop spans 15 amino acids. The V gene end was trimmed by 3 bases and the J gene end by 6 bases; junction bases not matched to a gene: 8. CDR1 and CDR2 from the germline V gene are KGHDR and SFDVKD. The CDR3 nucleotides read TGTGCCACCAGTGATCAACCAGGGGGCAAAAAGACCCAGTACTTC. It is translated as CATSDQPGGKKTQYF.

The chain employs TRBV9 and TRBJ2-3, with 11 bases matching TRBD2. This CDR3 spans 16 amino acids. The junction had 3 bases not matched to a gene; V was cut back by 0 bases and J by 3 bases. Germline V lookup: CDR1 SGDLS, CDR2 YYNGEE. CDR3 residues: CASSVDGTSGTDTQYF. In nucleotides, the CDR3 is TGTGCCAGCAGCGTAGACGGGACTAGCGGAACAGATACGCAGTATTTT.

The chain recombines TRBV28 with TRBJ1-2; 7 bases align to TRBD1. CDR1 MDHEN and CDR2 SYDVKM come from the germline V gene. The CDR3 is 12 residues long. V was clipped by 8 bases and J by 7 bases; unmatched bases: 7. This CDR3 reads CASLDRAGGYTF. CDR3 DNA: TGTGCCAGCCTTGACAGGGCGGGTGGCTACACCTTC.

This chain uses TRBV24-1 with TRBJ2-5; TRBD1 might be the D (6 bases). The germline V gene encodes CDR1 KGHDR and CDR2 SFDVKD. The length of the CDR3 is 18 residues. V lost 4 bases and J lost 5, with 25 bases in between. The CDR3: CATSDLSGGQGFSETQYF. CDR3 DNA: TGTGCCACCAGTGACCTTTCCGGCGGGCAGGGGTTTAGTGAGACCCAGTACTTC.

The gene calls are TRBV2 and TRBJ1-6; TRBD1 matches 8 bases. Unmatched junction bases numbered 6, after V lost 8 bases and J lost 3 bases. Germline CDR1 reads SNHLY; CDR2 reads FYNNEI. This CDR3 contains 15 residues. CDR3 in DNA: TGTGCCAGCTGGTTGGACAGGGACTATAATTCACCCCTCCACTTT. This encodes CASWLDRDYNSPLHF.

The rearrangement joins TRBV28 to TRBJ2-2; possible D gene TRBD1, 6 bases. The CDR3 totals 17 residues. Trimming took 7 bases from V and 4 from J, leaving 22 bases between them. Per germline, CDR1 MDHEN and CDR2 SYDVKM. The CDR3 DNA is TGTGCCAGCATGGGGGATAAACAGGGTAGTCCCACCGGGGAGCTGTTTTTT. Translation gives CASMGDKQGSPTGELFF.

V and J are TRBV6-5 and TRBJ2-7; D is perhaps TRBD1 (6 bases). V lost 6 bases, J lost 0 bases, and 12 bases lay in between. Germline assignment: CDR1 MNHEY and CDR2 SVGAGI. CDR3 length: 14 residues. CDR3 protein: CASSPMDSSYEQYF. The CDR3 nucleotides are TGTGCCAGCAGCCCGATGGACAGCTCCTACGAGCAGTACTTC.

The gene calls are TRBV5-1 and TRBJ2-7; D remains ambiguous. Per germline, CDR1 SGHRS and CDR2 YFSETQ. The V and J ends lost 0 bases and 6 bases respectively, with 7 bases between them. CDR3 length equals 12 residues. CDR3 DNA sequence: TGCGCCAGCAGCTTGGTACCGGGCGAGCAGTACTTC. Its translation is CASSLVPGEQYF.

This chain connects TRBV6-2 or TRBV6-3 to TRBJ2-7; D gene unclear. This CDR3 spans 16 amino acids. V shed 4 bases and J shed 1 base, with 17 bases lying between them. CDR1 and CDR2 (germline): MNHEY, SVGEGT. The CDR3 DNA sequence: TGTGCCAGCAGTTCCTACCTCCCCGAGCGTTCCTACGAGCAGTACTTC. Translating it yields CASSSYLPERSYEQYF.

The chain couples TRBV7-3 to TRBJ1-2; 7 bases map to TRBD1. Germline V gene data show CDR1 as SGHTA and CDR2 as FQGTGA. Trimming at V came to 2 bases and at J to 8 bases, leaving 5 bases not matched to a gene. The CDR3 runs 13 residues. CDR3: CASSLLQGEGYTF. The DNA of the CDR3 is TGTGCCAGCAGCTTACTCCAGGGGGAGGGCTACACCTTC.

V and J are TRBV28 and TRBJ2-1, with 10 bases aligning to TRBD2. Germline values: CDR1 MDHEN, CDR2 SYDVKM. V shed 4 bases, J shed 7 bases, and the junction held 13 bases outside the gene matches. The CDR3 is 17 amino acids. For the CDR3, the DNA is TGTGCCAGCAGTTCCCCCTCCCGGGCTAGCGGGAGAAATGAGCAGTTCTTC. This translates into CASSSPSRASGRNEQFF. Complete variable domain (other parts from reference TRBV28 and TRBJ2-1): DVKVTQSSRYLVKRTGEKVFLECVQDMDHENMFWYRQDPGLGLRLIYFSYDVKMKEKGDIPEGYSVSREKKERFSLILESASTNQTSMYLCASSSPSRASGRNEQFFGPGTRLTVL.

The chain recombines TRBV10-1 with TRBJ1-5; D may be TRBD1 (5 bases). Germline V CDR1 and CDR2: WNHNN, SYGVQD (reference sequence). This CDR3 is built from 15 residues. The V and J ends lost 2 bases and 6 bases respectively, with 14 bases between them. CDR3 amino acids: CASSEVGVFGQPQHF. CDR3 nucleotide sequence: TGCGCCAGCAGTGAGGTAGGGGTATTCGGTCAGCCCCAGCATTTT.

The chain combines TRBV5-1 with TRBJ1-1; a possible D gene is TRBD1 (6 bases). CDR3 size: 17 residues. Germline loops: CDR1 SGHRS, CDR2 YFSETQ. Trimming removed 1 base at V and 5 bases at J, with 21 bases between. The CDR3 nucleotides read TGCGCCAGCAGCTTGACAGGGCAATTAGGATTTGGAACTGAAGCTTTCTTT. It encodes CASSLTGQLGFGTEAFF.

The chain carries TRBV19 and TRBJ1-5; 8 bases align to TRBD1. Germline-derived CDR1 and CDR2 are LNHDA and SQIVND (reference sequence). This CDR3 region has 18 residues. V lost 7 bases to trimming and J lost 0 bases; unmatched junction nucleotides: 14. CDR3 sequence reads: CASTLDRGNDYSNQPQHF. CDR3 sequence (DNA): TGTGCCAGTACCCTCGACAGGGGAAACGATTATAGCAATCAGCCCCAGCATTTT.

This sequence joins TRBV28 and TRBJ1-2, with D unclear. V gave up 3 bases and J gave up 7 bases, with 15 bases separating them. Germline V gives CDR1 MDHEN, CDR2 SYDVKM. The CDR3 runs 14 residues. The CDR3 DNA is TGTGCCAGCAGTTTCATCTTGGTGGCTGGTGGCTACACCTTC. Its translation: CASSFILVAGGYTF.

The V gene is TRBV28, the J gene TRBJ1-5, with 7 bases matching TRBD1. V shed 3 bases, J shed 0 bases, and the junction held 11 bases outside the gene matches. In germline, CDR1 is MDHEN, CDR2 SYDVKM. The CDR3 has 18 amino acids. The CDR3 here is CASSFKDRRVYSNQPQHF. CDR3 DNA sequence: TGTGCCAGCAGTTTTAAGGACAGGAGAGTCTATAGCAATCAGCCCCAGCATTTT.

The chain links TRBV25-1 to TRBJ2-2; maybe TRBD1 (6 bases). The germline gives CDR1 MGHDK, CDR2 SYGVNS. The CDR3 contains 16 residues. The ends were cut back, 10 bases at V and 0 bases at J, with 18 bases in the middle. The CDR3 spells CATRDTIGANTGELFF. CDR3 in DNA: TGTGCCACCAGGGACACAATCGGCGCGAACACCGGGGAGCTGTTTTTT.

This chain connects TRBV12-5 to TRBJ2-3, with 12 bases identical to TRBD2. The CDR3 sequence is 16 residues long. The germline CDR1 and CDR2 sequences are LGHNT and FRNRAP. V dropped 4 bases and J dropped 7; count of bases not matched to a gene: 9. The CDR3 bases are TGTGCTAGTGGTTACTCTTCGACTAGCGGGAGTTATACGCAGTATTTT. This sequence encodes CASGYSSTSGSYTQYF.

The chain has TRBV7-3 and TRBJ2-2; 14 bases map to TRBD2. Germline V lookup: CDR1 SGHTA, CDR2 FQGTGA. This CDR3 comprises 16 residues. The V gene end was trimmed by 1 base and the J gene end by 6 bases; junction bases not matched to a gene: 1. CDR3 coding DNA: TGTGCCAGCAGCTTAAGACTAGCGGGAGGGGCCGGGGAGCTGTTTTTT. Its protein product is CASSLRLAGGAGELFF.

The chain joins TRBV30 to TRBJ2-1; TRBD2 agrees at 11 bases. The length of the CDR3 is 13 residues. CDR1 GTSNPN and CDR2 SVGIG come from the germline V gene (reference sequence). CDR3 loop: CSTSGSIYNEQFF. For the CDR3, the DNA is TGTAGCACTAGCGGGAGTATCTACAATGAGCAGTTCTTC.

The chain has TRBV24-1 and TRBJ2-1, with 13 bases matching TRBD2. Per the germline V gene, CDR1 is KGHDR and CDR2 is SFDVKD. The length of the CDR3 is 16 residues. The V gene end was trimmed by 4 bases and the J gene end by 8 bases; junction bases not matched to a gene: 7. CDR3 coding DNA: TGTGCCACCAGTGACTTGAGACTAGCGGGAGGCTATGAGCAGTTCTTC. It encodes CATSDLRLAGGYEQFF.

A word on this clone: One end of the junction fails to match germline, which may point to a read error. The gene calls are TRBV29-1 and TRBJ1-4; 8 positions match TRBD1. The CDR3 has 14 amino acids. Looked up from germline, CDR1 is SQVTM and CDR2 is ANQGSEA. CDR3 residues: CSAEKGTGPEKLFF. In DNA, the CDR3 is TGCAGCGCTGAAAAGGGGACAGGCCCTGAAAAACTGTTTTTT.